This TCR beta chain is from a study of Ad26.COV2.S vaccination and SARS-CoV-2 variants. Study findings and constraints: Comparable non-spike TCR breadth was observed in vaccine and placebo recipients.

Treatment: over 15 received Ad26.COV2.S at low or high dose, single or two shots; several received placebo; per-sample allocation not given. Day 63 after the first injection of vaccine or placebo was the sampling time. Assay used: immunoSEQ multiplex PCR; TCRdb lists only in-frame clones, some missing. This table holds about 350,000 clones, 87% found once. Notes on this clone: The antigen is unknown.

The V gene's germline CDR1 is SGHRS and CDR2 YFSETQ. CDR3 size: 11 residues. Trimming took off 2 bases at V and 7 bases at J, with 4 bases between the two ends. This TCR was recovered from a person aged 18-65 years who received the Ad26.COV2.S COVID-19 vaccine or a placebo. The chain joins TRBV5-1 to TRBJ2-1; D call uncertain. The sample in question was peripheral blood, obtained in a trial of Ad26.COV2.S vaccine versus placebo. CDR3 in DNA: TGCGCCAGCAGCTTTCTGAATGAGCAGTTCTTC. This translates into CASSFLNEQFF.